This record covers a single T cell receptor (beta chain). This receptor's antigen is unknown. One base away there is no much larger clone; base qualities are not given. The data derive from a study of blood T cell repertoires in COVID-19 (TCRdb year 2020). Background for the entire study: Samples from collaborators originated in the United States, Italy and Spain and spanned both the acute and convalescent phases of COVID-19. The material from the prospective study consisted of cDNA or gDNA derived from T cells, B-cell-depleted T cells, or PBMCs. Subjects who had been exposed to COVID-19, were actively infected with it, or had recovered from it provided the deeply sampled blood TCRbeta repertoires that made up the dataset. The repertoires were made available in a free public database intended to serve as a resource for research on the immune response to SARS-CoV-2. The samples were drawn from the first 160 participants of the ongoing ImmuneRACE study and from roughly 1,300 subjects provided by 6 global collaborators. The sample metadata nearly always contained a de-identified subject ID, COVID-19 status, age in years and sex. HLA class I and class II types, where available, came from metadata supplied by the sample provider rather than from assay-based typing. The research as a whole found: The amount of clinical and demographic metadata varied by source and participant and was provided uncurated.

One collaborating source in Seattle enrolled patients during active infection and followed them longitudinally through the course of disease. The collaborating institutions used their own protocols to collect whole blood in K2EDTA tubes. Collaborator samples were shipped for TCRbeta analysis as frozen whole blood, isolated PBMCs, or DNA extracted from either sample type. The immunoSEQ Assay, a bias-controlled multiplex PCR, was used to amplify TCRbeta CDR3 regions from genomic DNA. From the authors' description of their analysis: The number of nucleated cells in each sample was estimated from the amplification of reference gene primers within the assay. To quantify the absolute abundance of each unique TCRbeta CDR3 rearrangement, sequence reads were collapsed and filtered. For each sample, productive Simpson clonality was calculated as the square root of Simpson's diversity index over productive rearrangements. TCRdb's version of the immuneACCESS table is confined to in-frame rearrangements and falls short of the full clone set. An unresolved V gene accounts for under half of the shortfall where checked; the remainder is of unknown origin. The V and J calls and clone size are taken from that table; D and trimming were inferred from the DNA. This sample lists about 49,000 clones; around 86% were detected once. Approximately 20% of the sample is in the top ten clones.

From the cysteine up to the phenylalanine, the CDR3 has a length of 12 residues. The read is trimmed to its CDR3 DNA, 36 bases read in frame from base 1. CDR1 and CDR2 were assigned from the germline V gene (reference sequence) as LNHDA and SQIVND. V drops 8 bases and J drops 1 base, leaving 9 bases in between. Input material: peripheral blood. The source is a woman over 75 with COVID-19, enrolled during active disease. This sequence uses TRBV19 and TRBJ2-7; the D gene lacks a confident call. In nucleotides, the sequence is TGTGCCAGTGGTGACTGGTCCTACGAGCAGTACTTC. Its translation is CASGDWSYEQYF.